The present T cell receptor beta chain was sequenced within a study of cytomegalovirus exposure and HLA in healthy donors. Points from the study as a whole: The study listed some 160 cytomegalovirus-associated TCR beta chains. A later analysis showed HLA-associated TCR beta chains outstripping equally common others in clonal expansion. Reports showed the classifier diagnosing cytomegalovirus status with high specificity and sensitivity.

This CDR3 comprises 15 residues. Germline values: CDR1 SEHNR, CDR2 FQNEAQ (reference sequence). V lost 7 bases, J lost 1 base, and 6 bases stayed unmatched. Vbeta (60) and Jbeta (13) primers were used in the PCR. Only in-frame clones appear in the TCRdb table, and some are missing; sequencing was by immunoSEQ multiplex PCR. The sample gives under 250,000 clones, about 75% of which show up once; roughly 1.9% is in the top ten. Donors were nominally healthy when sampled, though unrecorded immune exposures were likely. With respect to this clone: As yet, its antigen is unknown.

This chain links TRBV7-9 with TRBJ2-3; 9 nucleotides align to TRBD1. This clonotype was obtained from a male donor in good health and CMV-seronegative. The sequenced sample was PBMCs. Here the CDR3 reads CASNPGQGGTDTQYF. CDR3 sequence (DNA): TGTGCCAGCAACCCGGGACAGGGTGGCACAGATACGCAGTATTTT.